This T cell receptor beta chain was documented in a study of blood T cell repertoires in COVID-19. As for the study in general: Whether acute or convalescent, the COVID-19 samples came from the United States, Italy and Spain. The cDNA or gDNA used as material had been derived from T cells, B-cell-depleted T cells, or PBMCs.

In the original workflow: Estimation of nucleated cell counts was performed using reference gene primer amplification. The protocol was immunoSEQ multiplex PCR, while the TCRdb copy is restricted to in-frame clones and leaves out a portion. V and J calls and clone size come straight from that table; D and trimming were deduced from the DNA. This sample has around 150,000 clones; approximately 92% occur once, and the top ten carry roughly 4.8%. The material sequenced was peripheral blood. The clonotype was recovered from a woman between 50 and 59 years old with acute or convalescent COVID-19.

The CDR3 bases are TGCAGCGTTGAAGGGACGGGACAGTCTTACGAGCAGTACTTC. Translating gives CSVEGTGQSYEQYF. The chain joins TRBV29-1 to TRBJ2-7; TRBD1 agrees at 7 bases. Germline trimming cut 1 base from V and 4 bases from J; bases unmatched to any gene: 7. The CDR3 has 14 amino acids. The germline V gene encodes CDR1 SQVTM and CDR2 ANQGSEA.